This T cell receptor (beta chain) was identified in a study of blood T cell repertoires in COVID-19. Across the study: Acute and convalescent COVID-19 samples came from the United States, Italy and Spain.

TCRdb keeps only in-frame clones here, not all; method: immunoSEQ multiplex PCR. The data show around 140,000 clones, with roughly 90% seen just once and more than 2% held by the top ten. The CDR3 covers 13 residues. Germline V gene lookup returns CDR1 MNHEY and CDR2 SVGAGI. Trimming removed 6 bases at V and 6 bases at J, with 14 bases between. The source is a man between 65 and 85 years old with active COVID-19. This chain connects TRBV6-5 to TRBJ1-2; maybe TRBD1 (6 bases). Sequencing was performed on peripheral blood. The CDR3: CASRGGAKDGYTF. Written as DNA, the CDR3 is TGTGCCAGCAGGGGGGGGGCGAAGGATGGCTACACCTTC.